Each of the 21 T cell receptor beta chains below was sequenced from the same sample in a study of pediatric ulcerative colitis. The repertoire was sequenced with immunoSEQ multiplex PCR; TCRdb's copy has only in-frame clones and lacks some. The table shows 15,000 to 20,000 clones, with roughly 80% occurring only once. During colonoscopy, one to two rectal pinch biopsies were collected. The sample comprised gut tissue. Receptors originate from a boy under 18 who was a control in a study of pediatric ulcerative colitis.

This clone was seen a few times. This chain connects TRBV6-6 to TRBJ1-5; D unclear. Germline V gives CDR1 MNHNY, CDR2 SVGAGI (reference sequence). The CDR3 is made up of 13 amino acids. Trimming removed 2 bases at V and 6 bases at J, with 8 bases between. CDR3 in DNA: TGTGCCAGCAGTTACGATGCCACTCAGCCCCAGCATTTT. This translates into CASSYDATQPQHF.

This clone showed up just a few times. This sequence joins TRBV7-9 and TRBJ1-4; D gene ambiguous. Germline V gives CDR1 SEHNR, CDR2 FQNEAQ (reference sequence). The CDR3 sequence is 15 residues long. Trimming stripped 3 bases from V and 2 bases from J, with 10 bases between. The CDR3 sequence: CASSFSVGTNEKLFF. The CDR3 nucleotides read TGTGCCAGCAGCTTTAGCGTGGGGACTAATGAAAAACTGTTTTTT.

This clone was observed once. V is TRBV4-3 and J is TRBJ2-1; 8 bases are a match to TRBD2. This CDR3 is 14 amino acids long. Trimming cost V 6 bases and J 8 bases; bases outside gene matches: 9. Germline V gene lookup returns CDR1 LGHNA and CDR2 YSLEER. This CDR3 is CASSSGGYLHEQFF. CDR3 DNA sequence: TGCGCCAGCAGTTCGGGGGGGTATCTGCATGAGCAGTTCTTC.

This chain joins TRBV7-3 and TRBJ1-5; unclear D gene. CDR1 and CDR2 (germline): SGHTA, FQGTGA. V lost 2 bases, J lost 6 bases, and 8 bases lay in between. The CDR3 has 13 amino acids. This CDR3 reads CASSLELLQPQHF. CDR3 coding DNA: TGTGCCAGCAGCTTAGAATTGCTTCAGCCCCAGCATTTT.

The chain joins TRBV19 to TRBJ2-7; 10 bases match TRBD1. The V and J ends lost 1 base and 3 bases, in that order; junction bases with no gene match: 9. This CDR3 comprises 17 residues. Germline CDR1 is LNHDA and CDR2 is SQIVND (reference sequence). CDR3 residues: CASSIGPPGQGLYEQYF. For the CDR3, the DNA is TGTGCCAGTAGTATAGGCCCCCCGGGACAGGGGCTCTACGAGCAGTACTTC. The full variable domain, in which reference TRBV19 and TRBJ2-7 provide the parts outside the CDR3, is DGGITQSPKYLFRKEGQNVTLSCEQNLNHDAMYWYRQDPGQGLRLIYYSQIVNDFQKGDIAEGYSVSREKKESFPLTVTSAQKNPTAFYLCASSIGPPGQGLYEQYFGPGTRLTVT.

The table lists this clone with a count of one. This chain links TRBV15 with TRBJ2-7; no reliable D call. Deletions cut 0 bases from V and 4 bases from J, with 10 bases between. This CDR3 region has 14 residues. The germline CDR1 and CDR2 sequences are LNHNV and YYDKDF (reference sequence). This chain's CDR3 is CATSRDYESYEQYF. DNA of the CDR3: TGTGCCACCAGCAGAGATTACGAGTCATACGAGCAGTACTTC.

This clone was counted only a few times. This chain uses TRBV6-1 with TRBJ2-1; 8 nucleotides align to TRBD1. Trimming at V came to 5 bases and at J to 8 bases, leaving 8 bases not matched to a gene. Germline CDR1 and CDR2: MNHNS and SASEGT. The CDR3 consists of 14 residues. The CDR3 coding sequence is TGTGCCAGCAGTTTGGACAGGGAGGCAGATGAGCAGTTCTTC. This encodes CASSLDREADEQFF.

The gene calls are TRBV2 and TRBJ2-1; 10 bases align to TRBD1. CDR1 and CDR2 (germline): SNHLY, FYNNEI. The trim removed 6 bases at V and 6 bases at J, leaving 8 bases unmatched. This CDR3 contains 15 residues. CDR3 nucleotides: TGTGCCAGCAGGCACGGGACAGGGGATTCCAATGAGCAGTTCTTC. Translating gives CASRHGTGDSNEQFF.

The CDR3 nucleotides read TGTGCCAGTAGTATAGGTTGGGGGGTCCACACTGAAGCTTTCTTT. This encodes CASSIGWGVHTEAFF. J is TRBJ1-1 and V is TRBV19; TRBD1 might be the D (5 bases). The V and J ends lost 1 base and 3 bases respectively, with 12 bases between them. The CDR3 runs 15 residues. Germline CDR1 and CDR2: LNHDA and SQIVND (reference sequence).

The chain has TRBV13 and TRBJ2-5, with D tentatively TRBD1 (6 bases). CDR1 is PRHDT, CDR2 FYEKMQ, per germline (reference sequence). Trimming removed 0 bases at V and 5 bases at J, with 10 bases between. This CDR3 comprises 14 residues. The CDR3 DNA reads as TGTGCCAGCAGCTTAGGGACAGGCAAGGAGACCCAGTACTTC. This gives the protein CASSLGTGKETQYF.

This clone was seen only a few times. This chain links TRBV19 with TRBJ1-5; 8 bases agree with TRBD1. The CDR3 consists of 13 residues. CDR1 LNHDA and CDR2 SQIVND come from the germline V gene (reference sequence). Trimming removed 8 bases from V and 5 bases from J; junction bases left unmatched: 5. For the CDR3, the DNA is TGTGCCAGTCGAGGGACAGGAGATCAGCCCCAGCATTTT. It codes for CASRGTGDQPQHF.

This chain connects TRBV4-3 to TRBJ1-4; 7 bases are a match to TRBD1. V lost 3 bases to trimming and J lost 8 bases; unmatched junction nucleotides: 12. Germline loops: CDR1 LGHNA, CDR2 YSLEER. The CDR3 runs to 16 residues. The CDR3: CASSQGFDRAVEKLFF. The CDR3 nucleotides read TGCGCCAGCAGCCAGGGCTTCGACAGGGCGGTAGAAAAACTGTTTTTT.

This clone was counted only a few times. The chain uses TRBV5-1 and TRBJ1-3, with unresolved D. V was pared by 4 bases and J by 0 bases, with 11 bases between. Per germline, CDR1 SGHRS and CDR2 YFSETQ. This CDR3 is 15 amino acids long. Here the CDR3 reads CASSVAGDSGNTIYF. The CDR3 DNA reads as TGCGCCAGCAGCGTGGCAGGAGACTCTGGAAACACCATATATTTT.

The rearrangement uses TRBV7-2 and TRBJ2-1; D is unresolved. Trimming removed 3 bases at V and 6 bases at J, with 9 bases between. The germline V gene has CDR1 SGHTA and CDR2 FQGNSA. This CDR3 is built from 13 residues. The CDR3 here is CASSLAPSNEQFF. CDR3 in DNA: TGTGCCAGCAGCTTGGCACCGAGCAATGAGCAGTTCTTC.

V and J are TRBV14 and TRBJ1-1; 8 bases are shared with TRBD1. The CDR3 spans 15 residues. V lost 3 bases to trimming and J lost 8 bases; unmatched junction nucleotides: 11. Germline V gene data show CDR1 as SGHDN and CDR2 as FVKESK. The CDR3 DNA reads as TGTGCCAGCAGCCACTCTATTGGACAGGGTACCGAAGCTTTCTTT. Translated, it gives CASSHSIGQGTEAFF.

The V and J genes are TRBV5-4 and TRBJ2-1; D possibly corresponds to TRBD1 (5 bases). From germline, CDR1 is SGHNT and CDR2 YYREEE (reference sequence). CDR3 length equals 12 residues. Deletions cut 0 bases from V and 8 bases from J, with 6 bases between. Here the CDR3 reads CASSLEGYEQFF. CDR3 nucleotide sequence: TGTGCCAGCAGCTTGGAGGGGTATGAGCAGTTCTTC.

V gene TRBV14 combines with J gene TRBJ1-1, with D hard to call. V lost 0 bases, J lost 7 bases, and 12 bases lay in between. Per the germline V gene, CDR1 is SGHDN and CDR2 is FVKESK. CDR3 length equals 14 residues. CDR3 DNA: TGTGCCAGCAGCCAAGATCAAGGCGAGAGTGAAGCTTTCTTT. The encoded protein is CASSQDQGESEAFF.

J is TRBJ2-7 and V is TRBV7-3; possibly TRBD2 for D (6 bases). CDR1 SGHTA and CDR2 FQGTGA come from the germline V gene. The V end lost 5 bases, the J end lost 0 bases, and 14 bases lay between the germline ends. The CDR3 runs to 15 residues. For the CDR3, the DNA is TGTGCCAGCAGCCCAAGCGGGTCTAGCTCCTACGAGCAGTACTTC. Translation: CASSPSGSSSYEQYF.

This sequence joins TRBV27 and TRBJ2-6; 8 positions agree with TRBD1. Losses at the gene ends were 5 bases for V and 0 bases for J; bases not matched to a gene: 6. This CDR3 has 17 residues. The germline V gene encodes CDR1 MNHEY and CDR2 SMNVEV (reference sequence). The CDR3 nucleotides read TGTGCCAGCAGTCCACGGGACAGGAGCTCTGGGGCCAACGTCCTGACTTTC. Protein product: CASSPRDRSSGANVLTF.

Only a few counts were recorded for this clone. This chain joins TRBV7-2 and TRBJ1-6; 7 bases are a match to TRBD1. With 6 bases clipped from V and 8 bases from J, the junction kept 10 bases outside the gene matches. The CDR3 has 15 residues. The germline V gene has CDR1 SGHTA and CDR2 FQGNSA. DNA for the CDR3: TGTGCCAGCAGAATCCAAGGGGGCATACATTCACCCCTCCACTTT. It translates to CASRIQGGIHSPLHF.

The J gene is TRBJ1-2, the V gene TRBV19; D unclear. CDR1 LNHDA and CDR2 SQIVND come from the germline V gene (reference sequence). Trimming took off 4 bases at V and 4 bases at J, with 13 bases between the two ends. The CDR3 length is 14 residues. CDR3 sequence (DNA): TGTGCCAGTAGTACCCTACAAGGACCCTATGGCTACACCTTC. This encodes CASSTLQGPYGYTF.